The text below deals with one TCR beta chain. Authors' methods: It was from reference gene primer amplification that nucleated cell counts were estimated. Using immunoSEQ multiplex PCR, the repertoire was profiled, and TCRdb retains in-frame clones only, with some absent. That table is the source of V, J and clone size, and D and trimming were worked out from the DNA. The data show roughly 81,000 clones, roughly 91% seen once. This entry belongs to a study of blood T cell repertoires in COVID-19. Overall study context: T cells, B-cell-depleted T cells, or PBMCs supplied cDNA or gDNA.

The sample taken for sequencing was peripheral blood. The sequence was collected from a woman between 50 and 59 years old in a cohort sampled during active COVID-19.

The CDR3 reads CASSIAPGGGRADTQYF. The DNA of the CDR3 is TGTGCCAGTAGTATAGCCCCCGGAGGCGGGAGAGCAGATACGCAGTATTTT. The rearrangement links TRBV19 to TRBJ2-3; 7 bases line up with TRBD2. This CDR3 has 17 residues. The V segment lost 1 base and the J segment 4 bases; nucleotides outside the gene matches: 11. Germline V gives CDR1 LNHDA, CDR2 SQIVND (reference sequence).